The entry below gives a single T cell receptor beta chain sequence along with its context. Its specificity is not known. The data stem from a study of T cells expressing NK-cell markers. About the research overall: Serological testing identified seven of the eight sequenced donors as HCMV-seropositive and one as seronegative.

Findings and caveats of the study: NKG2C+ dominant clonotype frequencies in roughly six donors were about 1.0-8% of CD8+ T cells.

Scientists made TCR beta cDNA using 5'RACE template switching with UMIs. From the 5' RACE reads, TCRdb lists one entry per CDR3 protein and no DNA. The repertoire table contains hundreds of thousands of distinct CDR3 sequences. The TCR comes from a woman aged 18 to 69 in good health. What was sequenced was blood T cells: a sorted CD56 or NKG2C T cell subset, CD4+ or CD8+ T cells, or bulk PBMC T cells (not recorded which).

CDR3 in amino acids: CASSLVFTSGYNEQFF. The chain joins TRBV5-4 to TRBJ2-1; TCRdb's D call, TRBD2, is unchecked because there is no DNA. Germline V gene data show CDR1 as SGHNT and CDR2 as YYREEE (reference sequence). The CDR3 contains 16 residues.